One T cell receptor beta chain is described in this entry. What antigen it recognizes has not been identified. No quality values exist for individual bases; no much larger clone is one base distant. This specimen belongs to a study of shared clonotypes between healthy human individuals (dated by TCRdb to 2018 to 2020). A note on the overall study: Three men and a couple of women, aged 18 to 49 years, made up the cohort. For each donor, CD4 naive and CD4 memory were each run on three plates, CD8 naive on two plates, and CD8 memory on one plate. Blood TCR repertoires of four to six healthy adults were deeply sequenced to estimate repertoire size and the extent of clonotype sharing between individuals. To increase sequencing depth and limit assay-specific biases, different laboratories used diverse techniques to prepare libraries and sequence TCR repertoires. Per donor, leukapheresis produced somewhere between about 0.94 and 9 billion PBMCs.

The donors were healthy, HIV-negative adults with no recently reported acute infections or vaccinations. Every donor was a Caucasian adult residing in Nashville, Tennessee, USA. CD4+ T cells were enriched by magnetic negative selection, after which naive cells were positively selected on CD45RA and the negative fraction was taken as the memory subset. Blood was obtained by leukapheresis, after which PBMCs were separated by Ficoll-Histopaque density gradient centrifugation and cryopreserved in liquid nitrogen vapor phase. Purity and quantity of every magnetically sorted T cell population were checked by analytical flow cytometry. From each sorted fraction, genomic DNA was isolated and quantified by UV absorbance on a Nanodrop 2000c. Using the deep immunoSEQ assay, TCR CDR3 regions were amplified from genomic DNA by multiplex PCR. Extracted genomic DNA from each cell subset was distributed evenly across all wells of several immunoSEQ 96-well plates, and each plate was treated as a replicate. Each replicate PCR for sorted subsets received around 210 ng genomic DNA, equal to roughly 30,000 T cell genomes. Purified libraries were quantified with a Qubit 3.0 fluorometer, sized on a Bioanalyzer 2100, and re-quantified with the KAPA Library Quantification kit. A separate single-read 150-cycle Illumina NextSeq 550 flow cell was used to sequence each immunoSEQ 96-well plate. Per the authors' processing: Because the immunoSEQ output included only junctional sequences and no quality scores, the filtering could not be the same as the filtering used for full-length reads. To assign V/J genes and CDR3, sequences were annotated against IMGT germline references using PyIR, a Python wrapper for IgBLAST v1.9. Reads with weak V/J assignments (E-value above 1e-6), missing CDR3, stop codons, out-of-frame junctions, or ambiguous translated residues were removed. V3J clonotypes were defined as sequences sharing the same inferred V gene, J gene, and CDR3 amino acid sequence. Percentage overlap between repertoires was computed as shared unique clonotypes divided by the size of the smaller repertoire. Repertoire richness was assessed with RTK rarefaction, the Chao1 estimator, and Recon v2.1 estimates of unobserved clonotypes. Generation probabilities for all TCRbeta clonotypes obtained by the gDNA method from a handful of donors were computed using OLGA. The table was pulled from immuneACCESS by TCRdb, which kept in-frame rearrangements only. Such tables lose some clones; where checked, under half of the loss comes from unresolved V genes, and the rest has no known cause. V and J calls and clone size are as listed in that table; D and trimming were resolved from the DNA. This sample comprises 300,000 to 400,000 clones, more than 60% of them detected only once. The ten largest clones add up to roughly a tenth of the sample.

The CDR3 contains 17 residues, cysteine and phenylalanine counted. Only CDR3 DNA is held: 51 bases, read in frame from base 1. V trim: 3 bases; J trim: 2 bases; unmatched bases: 11. The germline V gene encodes CDR1 SGHAT and CDR2 FQNNGV. The research as a whole found: Sampling was limited to blood, and TCR repertoires in tissue likely differ from TCR repertoires in blood. Clonotypes shared by all four sorted-subset donors showed higher generation probabilities than non-shared clonotypes. Because the study included a small number of donors, the genetic and exposure-history diversity represented was limited. When a handful of donors were compared, the shared fraction of clonotypes was 5% to 6.5% for naive CD4, about 4% for naive CD8, 2.3% for memory CD4, and roughly 0.4% for memory CD8. Pairwise subsampling led to the expectation that sequencing depth would affect the degree of clonotype sharing among donors. Rarefaction of sorted-subset datasets indicated incomplete sequencing despite the large sequencing depth. Larger estimated clonotype richness was generally found for naive subsets than for memory subsets.

Here the chain combines TRBV11-2 and TRBJ2-7; TRBD1 agrees with 9 junctional bases. This sequence was found in a man aged 30 to 45 in good health. Material for sequencing was memory CD4+ T cells sorted from blood. The meaning of the sample's cell subset or site label: CD45RA-negative fraction. CDR3 reads: CASSFRDRAKIAYEQYF. DNA sequence: TGTGCCAGCAGCTTTCGGGACAGGGCTAAGATAGCCTACGAGCAGTACTTC. Joined to the reference TRBV11-2 and TRBJ2-7 proteins, this CDR3 gives the full variable domain: EAGVAQSPRYKIIEKRQSVAFWCNPISGHATLYWYQQILGQGPKLLIQFQNNGVVDDSQLPKDRFSAERLKGVDSTLKIQPAKLEDSAVYLCASSFRDRAKIAYEQYFGPGTRLTVT.